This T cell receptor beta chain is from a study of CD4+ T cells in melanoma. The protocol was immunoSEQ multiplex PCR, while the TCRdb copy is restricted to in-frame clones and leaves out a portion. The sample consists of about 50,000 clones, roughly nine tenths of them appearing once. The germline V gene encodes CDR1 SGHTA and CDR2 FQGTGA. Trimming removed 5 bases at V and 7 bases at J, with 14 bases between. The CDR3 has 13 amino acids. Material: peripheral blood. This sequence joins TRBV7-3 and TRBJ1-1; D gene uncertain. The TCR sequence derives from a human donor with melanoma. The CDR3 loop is CASSPGGSGEAFF. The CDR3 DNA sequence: TGTGCCAGCAGCCCCGGAGGGAGCGGTGAAGCTTTCTTT.